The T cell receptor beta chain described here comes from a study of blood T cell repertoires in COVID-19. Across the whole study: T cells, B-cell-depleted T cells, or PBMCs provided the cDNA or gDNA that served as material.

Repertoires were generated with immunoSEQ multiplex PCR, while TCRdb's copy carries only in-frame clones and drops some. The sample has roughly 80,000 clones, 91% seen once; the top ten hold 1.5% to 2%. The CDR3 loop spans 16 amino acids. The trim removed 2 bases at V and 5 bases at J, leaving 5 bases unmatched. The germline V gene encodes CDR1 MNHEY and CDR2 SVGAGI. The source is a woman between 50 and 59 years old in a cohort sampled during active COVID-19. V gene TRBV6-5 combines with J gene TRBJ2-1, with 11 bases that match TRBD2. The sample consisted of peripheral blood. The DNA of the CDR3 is TGTGCCAGCAGTTACGACCGACTAGCGGGGAACAATGAGCAGTTCTTC. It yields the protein CASSYDRLAGNNEQFF.